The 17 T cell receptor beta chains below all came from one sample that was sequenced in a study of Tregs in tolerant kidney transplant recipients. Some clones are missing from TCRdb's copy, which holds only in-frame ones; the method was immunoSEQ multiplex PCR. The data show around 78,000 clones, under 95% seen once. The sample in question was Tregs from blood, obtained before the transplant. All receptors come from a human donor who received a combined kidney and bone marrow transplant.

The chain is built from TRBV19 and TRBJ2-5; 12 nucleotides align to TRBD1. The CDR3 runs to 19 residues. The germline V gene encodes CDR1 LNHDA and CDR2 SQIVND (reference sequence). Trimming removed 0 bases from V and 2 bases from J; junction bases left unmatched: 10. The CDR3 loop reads CASSIDAGQGAFLQETQYF. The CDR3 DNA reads TGTGCCAGTAGTATAGACGCGGGACAGGGGGCGTTTCTTCAAGAGACCCAGTACTTC. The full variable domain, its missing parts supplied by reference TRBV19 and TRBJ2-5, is DGGITQSPKYLFRKEGQNVTLSCEQNLNHDAMYWYRQDPGQGLRLIYYSQIVNDFQKGDIAEGYSVSREKKESFPLTVTSAQKNPTAFYLCASSIDAGQGAFLQETQYFGPGTRLLVL.

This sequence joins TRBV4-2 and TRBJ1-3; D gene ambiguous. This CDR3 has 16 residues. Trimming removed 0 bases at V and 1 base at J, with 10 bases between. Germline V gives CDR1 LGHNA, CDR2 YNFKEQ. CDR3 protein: CASSQEGVISGNTIYF. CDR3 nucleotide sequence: TGTGCCAGCAGCCAAGAGGGTGTCATATCTGGAAACACCATATATTTT.

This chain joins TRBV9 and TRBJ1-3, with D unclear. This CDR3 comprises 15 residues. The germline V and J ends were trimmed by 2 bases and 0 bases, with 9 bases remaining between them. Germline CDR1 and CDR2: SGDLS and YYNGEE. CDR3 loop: CASSVSTDSGNTIYF. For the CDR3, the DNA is TGTGCCAGCAGCGTGTCGACGGACTCTGGAAACACCATATATTTT.

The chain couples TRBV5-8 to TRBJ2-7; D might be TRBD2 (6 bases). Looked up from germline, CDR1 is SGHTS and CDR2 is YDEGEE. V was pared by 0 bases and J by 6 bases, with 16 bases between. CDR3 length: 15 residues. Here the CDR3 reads CASSLDPTRGSEQYF. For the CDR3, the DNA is TGTGCCAGCAGCTTGGACCCCACCCGGGGGAGCGAGCAGTACTTC.

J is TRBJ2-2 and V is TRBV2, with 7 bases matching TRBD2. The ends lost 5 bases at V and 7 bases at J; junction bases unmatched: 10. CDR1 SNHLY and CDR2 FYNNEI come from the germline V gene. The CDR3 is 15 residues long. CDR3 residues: CASSRSAGAGGELFF. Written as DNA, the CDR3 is TGTGCCAGCAGTAGGTCGGCGGGAGCTGGCGGGGAGCTGTTTTTT.

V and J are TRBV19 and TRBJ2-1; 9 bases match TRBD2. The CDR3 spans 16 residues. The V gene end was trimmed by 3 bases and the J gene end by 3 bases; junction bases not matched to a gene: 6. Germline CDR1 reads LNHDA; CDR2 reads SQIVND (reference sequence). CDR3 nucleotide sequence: TGTGCCAGTAGTATCAGGGCTAGCGGGGACTACAATGAGCAGTTCTTC. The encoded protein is CASSIRASGDYNEQFF.

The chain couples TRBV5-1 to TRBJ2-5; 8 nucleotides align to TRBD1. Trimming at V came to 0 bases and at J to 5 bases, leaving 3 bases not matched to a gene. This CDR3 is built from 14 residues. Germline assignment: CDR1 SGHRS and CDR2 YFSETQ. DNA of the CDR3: TGCGCCAGCAGCTTGGGACAGGGGAGGGAGACCCAGTACTTC. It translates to CASSLGQGRETQYF.

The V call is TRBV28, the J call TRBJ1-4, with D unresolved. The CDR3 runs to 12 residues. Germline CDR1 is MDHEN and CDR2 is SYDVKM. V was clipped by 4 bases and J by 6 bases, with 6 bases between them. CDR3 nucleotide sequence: TGTGCCAGCAGTTCACAGTATGAAAAACTGTTTTTT. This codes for CASSSQYEKLFF.

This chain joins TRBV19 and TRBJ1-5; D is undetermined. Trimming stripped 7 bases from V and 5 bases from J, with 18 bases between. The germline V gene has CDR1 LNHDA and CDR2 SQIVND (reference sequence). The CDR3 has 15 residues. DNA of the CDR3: TGTGCCAGTACCAAAAGAGGTCAAGGTGATCAGCCCCAGCATTTT. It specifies CASTKRGQGDQPQHF.

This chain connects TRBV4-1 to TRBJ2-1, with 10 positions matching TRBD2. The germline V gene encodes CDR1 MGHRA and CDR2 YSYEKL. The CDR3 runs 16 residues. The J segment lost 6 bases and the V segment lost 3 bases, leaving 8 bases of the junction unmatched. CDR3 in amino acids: CASSQVTSGKGNEQFF. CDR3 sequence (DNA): TGCGCCAGCAGCCAGGTTACTAGCGGGAAGGGCAATGAGCAGTTCTTC.

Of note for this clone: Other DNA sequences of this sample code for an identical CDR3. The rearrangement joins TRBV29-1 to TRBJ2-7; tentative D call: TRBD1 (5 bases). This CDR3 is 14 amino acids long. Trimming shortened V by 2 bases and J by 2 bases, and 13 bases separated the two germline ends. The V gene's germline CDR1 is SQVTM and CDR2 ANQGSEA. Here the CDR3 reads CSVELGRATYEQYF. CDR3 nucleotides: TGCAGCGTTGAATTGGGGCGCGCAACCTACGAGCAGTACTTC.

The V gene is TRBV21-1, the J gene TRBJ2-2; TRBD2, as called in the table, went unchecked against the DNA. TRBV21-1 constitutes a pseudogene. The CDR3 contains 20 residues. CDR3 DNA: TGTGCCAGCAGCCATCGGGGCTTGTGGACGACTAGCGGTTGCACCGGGGAGCTGTTTTTT. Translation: CASSHRGLWTTSGCTGELFF.

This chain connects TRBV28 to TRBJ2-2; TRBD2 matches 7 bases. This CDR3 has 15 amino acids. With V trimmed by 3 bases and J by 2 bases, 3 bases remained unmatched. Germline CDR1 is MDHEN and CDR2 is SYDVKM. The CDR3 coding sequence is TGTGCCAGCAGTTTGAGCGGGACCAACACCGGGGAGCTGTTTTTT. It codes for CASSLSGTNTGELFF. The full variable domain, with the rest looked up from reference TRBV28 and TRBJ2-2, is DVKVTQSSRYLVKRTGEKVFLECVQDMDHENMFWYRQDPGLGLRLIYFSYDVKMKEKGDIPEGYSVSREKKERFSLILESASTNQTSMYLCASSLSGTNTGELFFGEGSRLTVL.

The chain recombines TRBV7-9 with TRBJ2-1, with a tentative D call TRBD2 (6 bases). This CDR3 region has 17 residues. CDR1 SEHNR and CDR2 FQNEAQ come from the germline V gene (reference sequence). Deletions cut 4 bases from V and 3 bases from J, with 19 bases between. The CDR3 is CASSSLVLEGHYNEQFF. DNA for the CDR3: TGTGCCAGCAGCTCCTTGGTTTTGGAGGGCCACTACAATGAGCAGTTCTTC.

The CDR3 reads CASSLTPWGEQYF. Here the CDR3 DNA reads TGTGCCAGCAGTTTAACCCCCTGGGGCGAGCAGTACTTC. V gene TRBV28 combines with J gene TRBJ2-5; the D is unclear. The J call may be incorrect, as the DNA end agrees better with TRBJ2-7. CDR1 is MDHEN, CDR2 SYDVKM, per germline. The CDR3 is made up of 13 amino acids.

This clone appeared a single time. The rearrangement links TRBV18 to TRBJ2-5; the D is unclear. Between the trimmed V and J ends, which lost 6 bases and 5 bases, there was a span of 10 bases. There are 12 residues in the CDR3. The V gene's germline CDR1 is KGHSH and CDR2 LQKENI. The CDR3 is CASSLTGETQYF. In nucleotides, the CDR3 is TGTGCCAGCTCTCTAACCGGGGAGACCCAGTACTTC.

The CDR3: CASSEAWGEKLFF. CDR3 sequence (DNA): TGTGCCAGCAGTGAAGCGTGGGGGGAAAAACTGTTTTTT. The chain is built from TRBV2 and TRBJ1-4; possibly TRBD1 for D (5 bases). The CDR3 runs 13 residues. V gave up 0 bases and J gave up 8 bases, with 7 bases separating them. Germline V gene sequence: CDR1 SNHLY, CDR2 FYNNEI.